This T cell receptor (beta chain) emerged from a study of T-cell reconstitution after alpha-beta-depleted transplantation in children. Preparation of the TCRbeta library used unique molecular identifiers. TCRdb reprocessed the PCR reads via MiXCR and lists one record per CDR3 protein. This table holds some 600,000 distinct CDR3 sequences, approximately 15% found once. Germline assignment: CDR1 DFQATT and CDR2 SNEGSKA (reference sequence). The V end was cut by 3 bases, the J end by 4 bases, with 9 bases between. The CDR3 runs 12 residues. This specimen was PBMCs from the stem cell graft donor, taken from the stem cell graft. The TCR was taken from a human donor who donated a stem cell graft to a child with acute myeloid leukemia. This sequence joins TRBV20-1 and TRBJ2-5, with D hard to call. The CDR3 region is CSASAAGETQYF. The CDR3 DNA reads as TGCAGTGCTAGCGCTGCAGGAGAGACCCAGTACTTC.